The entry below describes one T cell receptor beta chain. What it binds is not known. Some clones are missing from TCRdb's copy, which holds only in-frame ones; the method was immunoSEQ multiplex PCR. Of roughly 41,000 clones listed, over 75% are singletons. The data derive from a study of OX40 agonist ivuxolimab in advanced cancers. Germline V gene lookup returns CDR1 SGHRS and CDR2 YFSETQ. The length of the CDR3 is 14 residues. The ends were cut back, 3 bases at V and 6 bases at J, with 16 bases in the middle. Points from the study as a whole: Some patients who did not respond also had low normalized T-cell clonal expansion.

This chain uses TRBV5-1 with TRBJ2-7; the D gene is possibly TRBD1 (6 bases). The sequence came from an adult with an advanced solid tumor such as melanoma, head and neck, liver or kidney cancer. Sequences were derived from CD4+ or CD8+ T cells sorted from blood, sampled in a trial of the OX40 agonist ivuxolimab. CDR3: CASSSQGQAGEQYF. The CDR3 nucleotides are TGCGCCAGCAGCTCGCAGGGGCAGGCAGGCGAGCAGTACTTC.